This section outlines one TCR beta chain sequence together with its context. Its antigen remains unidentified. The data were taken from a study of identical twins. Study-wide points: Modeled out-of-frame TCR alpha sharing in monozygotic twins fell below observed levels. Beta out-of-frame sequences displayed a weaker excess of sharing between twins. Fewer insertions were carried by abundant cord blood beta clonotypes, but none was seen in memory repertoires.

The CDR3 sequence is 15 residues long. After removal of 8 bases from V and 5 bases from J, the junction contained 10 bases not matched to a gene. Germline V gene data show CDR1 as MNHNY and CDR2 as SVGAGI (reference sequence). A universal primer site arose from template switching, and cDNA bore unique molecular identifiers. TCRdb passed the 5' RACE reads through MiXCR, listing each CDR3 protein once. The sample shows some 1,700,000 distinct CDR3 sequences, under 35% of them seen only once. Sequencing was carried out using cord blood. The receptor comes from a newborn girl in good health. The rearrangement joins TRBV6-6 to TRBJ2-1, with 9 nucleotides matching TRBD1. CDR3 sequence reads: CASLGCGQGHNEQFF. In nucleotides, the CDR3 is TGTGCCAGCTTGGGATGTGGACAGGGGCACAATGAGCAGTTCTTC.